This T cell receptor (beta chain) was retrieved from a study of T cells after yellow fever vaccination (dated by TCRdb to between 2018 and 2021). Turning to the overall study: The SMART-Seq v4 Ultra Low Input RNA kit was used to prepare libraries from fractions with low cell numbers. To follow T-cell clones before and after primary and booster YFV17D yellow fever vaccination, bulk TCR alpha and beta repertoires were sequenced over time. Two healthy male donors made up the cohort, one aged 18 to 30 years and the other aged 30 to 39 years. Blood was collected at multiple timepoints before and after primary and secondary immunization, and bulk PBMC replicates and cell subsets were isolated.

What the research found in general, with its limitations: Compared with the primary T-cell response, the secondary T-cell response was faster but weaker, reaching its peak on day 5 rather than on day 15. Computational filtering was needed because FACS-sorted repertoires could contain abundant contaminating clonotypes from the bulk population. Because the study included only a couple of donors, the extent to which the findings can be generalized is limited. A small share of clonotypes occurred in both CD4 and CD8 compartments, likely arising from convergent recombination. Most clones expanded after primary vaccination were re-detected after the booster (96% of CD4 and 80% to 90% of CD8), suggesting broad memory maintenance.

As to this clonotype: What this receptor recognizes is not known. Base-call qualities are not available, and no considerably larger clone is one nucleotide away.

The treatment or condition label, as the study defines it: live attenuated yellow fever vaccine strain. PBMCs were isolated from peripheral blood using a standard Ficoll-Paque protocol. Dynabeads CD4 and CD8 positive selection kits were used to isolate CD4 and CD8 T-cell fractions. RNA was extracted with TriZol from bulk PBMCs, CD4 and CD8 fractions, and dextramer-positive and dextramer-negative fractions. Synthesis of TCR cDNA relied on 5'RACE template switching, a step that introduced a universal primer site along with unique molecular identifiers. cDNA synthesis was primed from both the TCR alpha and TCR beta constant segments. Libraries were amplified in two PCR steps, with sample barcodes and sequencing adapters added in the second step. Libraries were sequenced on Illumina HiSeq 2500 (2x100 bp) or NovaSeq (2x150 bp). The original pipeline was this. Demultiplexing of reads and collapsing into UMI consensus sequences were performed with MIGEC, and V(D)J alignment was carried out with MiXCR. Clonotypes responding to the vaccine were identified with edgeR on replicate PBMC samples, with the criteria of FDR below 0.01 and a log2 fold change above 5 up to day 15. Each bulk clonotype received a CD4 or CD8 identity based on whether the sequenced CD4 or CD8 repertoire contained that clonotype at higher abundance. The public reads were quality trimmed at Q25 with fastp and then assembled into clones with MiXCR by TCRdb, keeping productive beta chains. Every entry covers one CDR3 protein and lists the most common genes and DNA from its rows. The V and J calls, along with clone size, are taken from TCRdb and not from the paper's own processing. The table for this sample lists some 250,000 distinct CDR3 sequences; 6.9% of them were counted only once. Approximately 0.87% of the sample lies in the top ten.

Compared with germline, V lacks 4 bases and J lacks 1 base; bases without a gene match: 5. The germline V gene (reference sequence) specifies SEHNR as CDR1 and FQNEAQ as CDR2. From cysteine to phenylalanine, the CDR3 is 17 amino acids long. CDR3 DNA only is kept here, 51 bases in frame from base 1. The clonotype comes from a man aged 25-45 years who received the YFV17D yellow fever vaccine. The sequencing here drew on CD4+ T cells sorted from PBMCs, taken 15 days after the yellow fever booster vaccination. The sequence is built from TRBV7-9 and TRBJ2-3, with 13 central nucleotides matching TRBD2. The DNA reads TGTGCCAGCAGCTCCGTCGGGACTAGCGGGGGCACAGATACGCAGTATTTT. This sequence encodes CASSSVGTSGGTDTQYF.